The 30 T cell receptor beta chains below come from one sample, sequenced in a study of blood T cell repertoires in COVID-19. Sequencing used immunoSEQ multiplex PCR; TCRdb keeps in-frame clones, though not all of them. Among over 150,000 clones listed, roughly 90% were seen once. The sample taken for sequencing was PBMCs or T cells enriched from blood (not recorded which). These receptors were collected from a woman aged 45-59 years who had recovered from COVID-19.

This clone was seen ten or more times. The chain is built from TRBV6-2 or TRBV6-3 and TRBJ2-5; D gene uncertain. The germline V and J ends were trimmed by 0 bases and 1 base, with 9 bases remaining between them. The CDR3 contains 15 residues. Germline assignment: CDR1 MNHEY and CDR2 SVGEGT. The CDR3 is CASSYSRAPQETQYF. CDR3 nucleotides: TGTGCCAGCAGTTACTCGAGAGCCCCCCAAGAGACCCAGTACTTC.

The chain couples TRBV9 to TRBJ2-3, with D possibly matching TRBD2 (7 bases). With 0 bases removed from V and 3 bases from J, the gap between germline ends came to 20 bases. The V gene's germline CDR1 is SGDLS and CDR2 YYNGEE. The CDR3 totals 18 residues. The CDR3 loop reads CASSVGAGRGSETDTQYF. Here the CDR3 DNA reads TGTGCCAGCAGCGTAGGGGCGGGGAGGGGGTCGGAGACAGATACGCAGTATTTT.

In this sample, this clone turned up a few times. One end of the junction varies from germline; a read error may be responsible. The rearrangement uses TRBV11-2 and TRBJ2-7, with unresolved D. CDR1 is SGHAT, CDR2 FQNNGV, per germline. The length of the CDR3 is 15 residues. CDR3 sequence reads: CASSLEASVFVERYF. Written as DNA, the CDR3 is TGTGCCAGCAGCTTAGAGGCTAGTGTTTTCGTCGAGCGGTACTTC.

V gene TRBV5-1 combines with J gene TRBJ2-2; 14 nucleotides match TRBD2. CDR3 length: 17 residues. The germline V gene encodes CDR1 SGHRS and CDR2 YFSETQ. The ends lost 4 bases at V and 5 bases at J; junction bases unmatched: 7. The CDR3 coding sequence is TGCGCCAGCAGCCTCGGGACTAGCGGGAGTAGAACCGGGGAGCTGTTTTTT. This codes for CASSLGTSGSRTGELFF.

The V gene is TRBV19, the J gene TRBJ1-1, with 10 nucleotides matching TRBD1. Looked up from germline, CDR1 is LNHDA and CDR2 is SQIVND (reference sequence). CDR3 length: 18 amino acids. Losses at the gene ends were 4 bases for V and 3 bases for J; bases not matched to a gene: 14. For the CDR3, the DNA is TGTGCCAGTAGTAATCCGGGACAGGGGACGCCAGGCGACACTGAAGCTTTCTTT. This encodes CASSNPGQGTPGDTEAFF. Full variable domain (remainder filled in from reference TRBV19 and TRBJ1-1): DGGITQSPKYLFRKEGQNVTLSCEQNLNHDAMYWYRQDPGQGLRLIYYSQIVNDFQKGDIAEGYSVSREKKESFPLTVTSAQKNPTAFYLCASSNPGQGTPGDTEAFFGQGTRLTVV.

This chain uses TRBV9 with TRBJ2-2; tentatively, D is TRBD2 (5 bases). This CDR3 contains 16 residues. V shed 0 bases and J shed 4 bases, with 13 bases lying between them. Per the germline V gene, CDR1 is SGDLS and CDR2 is YYNGEE. The chain's CDR3 is CASSVGSSAGTGELFF. The CDR3 DNA is TGTGCCAGCAGCGTAGGTTCCAGCGCGGGCACCGGGGAGCTGTTTTTT. Full variable domain (outside the CDR3, taken from reference TRBV9 and TRBJ2-2): DSGVTQTPKHLITATGQRVTLRCSPRSGDLSVYWYQQSLDQGLQFLIQYYNGEERAKGNILERFSAQQFPDLHSELNLSSLELGDSALYFCASSVGSSAGTGELFFGEGSRLTVL.

This chain uses TRBV28 with TRBJ1-6, with D tentatively TRBD1 (5 bases). Germline values: CDR1 MDHEN, CDR2 SYDVKM. The CDR3 is 16 residues long. Trimming removed 8 bases from V and 6 bases from J, with 20 bases in between. CDR3 amino acids: CASSLPGTGSNSPLHF. CDR3 coding DNA: TGTGCCAGCTCCCTCCCCGGCACAGGCAGTAATTCACCCCTCCACTTT.

The CDR3 loop is CASSEWGAGPYNEQFF. CDR3 DNA sequence: TGTGCCAGCAGTGAATGGGGAGCGGGACCCTACAATGAGCAGTTCTTC. The chain uses TRBV6-1 and TRBJ2-1, with TRBD2 matching over 7 bases. The CDR3 runs 16 residues. Germline loops: CDR1 MNHNS, CDR2 SASEGT. After removal of 2 bases from V and 2 bases from J, the junction contained 6 bases not matched to a gene.

J is TRBJ1-2 and V is TRBV19; the match to TRBD1 covers 7 bases. Germline V gives CDR1 LNHDA, CDR2 SQIVND (reference sequence). J lost 8 bases, V lost 4 bases, and 10 bases had no gene match. The CDR3 is 14 amino acids. The CDR3 protein is CASSTPGTEGGYTF. The CDR3 DNA reads TGTGCCAGTAGTACCCCCGGGACAGAAGGGGGCTACACCTTC.

This clone was observed a single time. J is TRBJ2-2 and V is TRBV19; D is unclear. Germline V gives CDR1 LNHDA, CDR2 SQIVND (reference sequence). This CDR3 has 11 residues. Trimming stripped 4 bases from V and 7 bases from J, with 4 bases between. CDR3 coding DNA: TGTGCCAGTAGTAATTACGGGGAGCTGTTTTTT. Residues: CASSNYGELFF.

This sequence joins TRBV7-9 and TRBJ2-5; tentative D call: TRBD2 (6 bases). The CDR3 totals 15 residues. V lost 3 bases to trimming and J lost 1 base, with 12 bases between them. The germline V gene encodes CDR1 SEHNR and CDR2 FQNEAQ (reference sequence). The CDR3 DNA reads as TGTGCCAGCAGCTTCCGAGCGGGCTCCCAAGAGACCCAGTACTTC. Translation gives CASSFRAGSQETQYF.

J is TRBJ2-7 and V is TRBV7-2; TRBD2 matches 7 bases. Germline values: CDR1 SGHTA, CDR2 FQGNSA. V lost 5 bases to trimming and J lost 4 bases; unmatched junction nucleotides: 8. The CDR3 totals 14 residues. This CDR3 is CASSAAEGGYEQYF. CDR3 nucleotide sequence: TGTGCCAGCAGCGCCGCCGAGGGAGGGTACGAGCAGTACTTC. The full variable domain, in which reference TRBV7-2 and TRBJ2-7 provide the parts outside the CDR3, is GAGVSQSPSNKVTEKGKDVELRCDPISGHTALYWYRQSLGQGLEFLIYFQGNSAPDKSGLPSDRFSAERTGGSVSTLTIQRTQQEDSAVYLCASSAAEGGYEQYFGPGTRLTVT.

The chain joins TRBV7-2 to TRBJ1-5; 8 bases align to TRBD1. The CDR3 covers 14 residues. Germline CDR1 SGHTA, CDR2 FQGNSA. Trimming removed 5 bases from V and 7 bases from J; junction bases left unmatched: 7. The CDR3 region is CASSPRQGKQPQHF. The DNA of the CDR3 is TGTGCCAGCAGCCCCCGACAGGGGAAACAGCCCCAGCATTTT.

CDR3 nucleotide sequence: TGTGCCAGCAGTGCCATGGGTGGGGCAGGGCAGCCCCAGCATTTT. Translated, it gives CASSAMGGAGQPQHF. The rearrangement uses TRBV2 and TRBJ1-5, with a possible D match to TRBD1 (5 bases). This CDR3 has 15 residues. Trimming took off 4 bases at V and 7 bases at J, with 17 bases between the two ends. Germline CDR1 SNHLY, CDR2 FYNNEI.

J is TRBJ1-1 and V is TRBV2, with D perhaps TRBD1 (5 bases). CDR1 is SNHLY, CDR2 FYNNEI, per germline. V lost 3 bases, J lost 5 bases, and 13 bases lay in between. CDR3 length equals 14 residues. The CDR3 bases are TGTGCCAGCAGTGAGTACCCAGGGCCTACTGAAGCTTTCTTT. Translation: CASSEYPGPTEAFF.

In this sample, this clone turned up a few times. This chain uses TRBV7-9 with TRBJ1-4; perhaps TRBD1 as D (5 bases). Germline V gene sequence: CDR1 SEHNR, CDR2 FQNEAQ (reference sequence). The CDR3 extends over 16 amino acids. Deletions cut 7 bases from V and 0 bases from J, with 15 bases between. CDR3 sequence (DNA): TGTGCCAGCACCAGGGCCGCAGCTGCAACTAATGAAAAACTGTTTTTT. Translating gives CASTRAAAATNEKLFF. The variable domain in full, completed from reference TRBV7-9 and TRBJ1-4, reads DTGVSQNPRHKITKRGQNVTFRCDPISEHNRLYWYRQTLGQGPEFLTYFQNEAQLEKSRLLSDRFSAERPKGSFSTLEIQRTEQGDSAMYLCASTRAAAATNEKLFFGSGTQLSVL.

In this sample, this clone turned up once. The rearrangement links TRBV29-1 to TRBJ1-2; TRBD1 might be the D (6 bases). CDR1 is SQVTM, CDR2 ANQGSEA, per germline. The CDR3 loop spans 14 amino acids. Trimming removed 2 bases from V and 2 bases from J, with 12 bases in between. Here the CDR3 DNA reads TGCAGCGTTGAACCAGGGGCCCACAACTATGGCTACACCTTC. It codes for CSVEPGAHNYGYTF.

The V call is TRBV6-4, the J call TRBJ2-7; 7 bases are a match to TRBD1. The CDR3 extends over 14 amino acids. Trimming removed 8 bases from V and 7 bases from J; junction bases left unmatched: 14. CDR1 and CDR2 from the germline V gene are MRHNA and SNTAGT. This CDR3 is CASRPDGTVGEQYF. CDR3 DNA sequence: TGTGCCAGCCGCCCCGACGGGACAGTCGGTGAGCAGTACTTC.

The gene calls are TRBV6-5 and TRBJ2-7; TRBD2 aligns across 7 bases. The CDR3 has 14 residues. Germline V CDR1 and CDR2: MNHEY, SVGAGI. V trimming: 8 bases; J trimming: 3 bases; junction bases outside the gene matches: 10. CDR3 amino acids: CASQKEAGIYEQYF. The CDR3 nucleotides are TGTGCCAGCCAGAAGGAAGCGGGAATCTACGAGCAGTACTTC.

The chain combines TRBV3-1 (or the pseudogene TRBV3-2) with TRBJ2-3, with D tentatively TRBD1 (6 bases). CDR1 LGHDT and CDR2 YNNKEL come from the germline V gene (reference sequence). The V end was cut by 4 bases, the J end by 1 base, with 12 bases between. This CDR3 has 15 residues. The DNA for the CDR3 is TGTGCCAGCAGCCCAGGACAGCCGGGCACAGATACGCAGTATTTT. Its protein is CASSPGQPGTDTQYF.

The chain uses TRBV19 and TRBJ1-3, with TRBD1 as a possible D gene (6 bases). The CDR3 loop spans 13 amino acids. Germline CDR1 and CDR2: LNHDA and SQIVND (reference sequence). V was shortened by 9 bases and J by 1 base, with 10 bases between the two germline ends. The CDR3 DNA reads TGTGCCAGCCGAAGGGGGTCTGGAAACACCATATATTTT. Residues: CASRRGSGNTIYF.

J is TRBJ2-1 and V is TRBV7-6, with TRBD2 matching 10 bases. CDR3 size: 16 residues. Germline CDR1 is SGHVS and CDR2 is FNYEAQ. Trimming at V came to 5 bases and at J to 0 bases, leaving 4 bases not matched to a gene. CDR3 nucleotides: TGTGCCAGCAGCCGGACTAGCGGAAGCTCCTACAATGAGCAGTTCTTC. It is translated as CASSRTSGSSYNEQFF.

As to this clone: The junction differs from germline at one of its ends, possibly a read error. The V gene is TRBV7-7, the J gene TRBJ2-3; 10 nucleotides agree with TRBD2. This CDR3 has 17 amino acids. Per germline, CDR1 SSHAT and CDR2 FNYEAQ (reference sequence). The CDR3 DNA sequence: TGTGCTAGCAGCCCACGGGGGGCTAGCGGGAGCGCGGATACGCAGTATTTT. Translated: CASSPRGASGSADTQYF.

The chain joins TRBV4-3 to TRBJ1-2; 8 bases line up with TRBD1. This CDR3 comprises 16 residues. The V and J ends lost 1 base and 7 bases, in that order; junction bases with no gene match: 11. Germline-derived CDR1 and CDR2 are LGHNA and YSLEER. CDR3 in amino acids: CASSQGTTGAVGGYTF. DNA for the CDR3: TGCGCCAGCAGCCAAGGGACGACAGGGGCGGTGGGTGGCTACACCTTC.

The CDR3 region has the DNA TGTGCCTGGAGGAGGACAGCCGCAGGAAACACCATATATTTT. It codes for CAWRRTAAGNTIYF. The chain combines TRBV30 with TRBJ1-3, with D possibly being TRBD1 (6 bases). The CDR3 loop spans 14 amino acids. Germline V gives CDR1 GTSNPN, CDR2 SVGIG (reference sequence). With 3 bases removed from V and 4 bases from J, the gap between germline ends came to 13 bases.

The chain is built from TRBV29-1 and TRBJ2-2; D possibly corresponds to TRBD2 (6 bases). The V gene lost 6 bases and the J gene lost 1 base, with 12 bases spanning the gap. Per germline, CDR1 SQVTM and CDR2 ANQGSEA. The CDR3 loop spans 14 amino acids. The CDR3 coding sequence is TGCAGCGTGGGGGGAACCGGGAACACCGGGGAGCTGTTTTTT. It codes for CSVGGTGNTGELFF.

The chain combines TRBV29-1 with TRBJ1-1; weak D call: TRBD1 (5 bases). Germline V CDR1 and CDR2: SQVTM, ANQGSEA. V was shortened by 5 bases and J by 2 bases, with 9 bases between the two germline ends. This CDR3 region has 12 residues. CDR3 loop: CSVYDRNTEAFF. The CDR3 DNA sequence: TGCAGCGTTTACGACAGAAACACTGAAGCTTTCTTT.

The genes are TRBV28 and TRBJ2-2; 12 bases line up with TRBD2. The length of the CDR3 is 16 residues. With V trimmed by 10 bases and J by 5 bases, 11 bases remained unmatched. Germline CDR1 reads MDHEN; CDR2 reads SYDVKM. The DNA of the CDR3 is TGTGCCATACCTAGCGGGAGGGGCCGAGGAACCGGGGAGCTGTTTTTT. Translation: CAIPSGRGRGTGELFF.

This rearrangement joins TRBV4-1 to TRBJ1-2; no clear D gene. The germline V gene encodes CDR1 MGHRA and CDR2 YSYEKL. Trimming removed 4 bases from V and 0 bases from J, with 24 bases in between. CDR3 length equals 19 residues. The CDR3 reads CASSRFPPTSPAANYGYTF. For the CDR3, the DNA is TGCGCCAGCAGCCGCTTCCCCCCGACATCCCCCGCAGCTAACTATGGCTACACCTTC.

The rearrangement uses TRBV28 and TRBJ1-1; D remains unclear. V lost 3 bases and J 3 bases, leaving 5 bases between the germline ends. Germline assignment: CDR1 MDHEN and CDR2 SYDVKM. CDR3 length equals 12 residues. The DNA of the CDR3 is TGTGCCAGCAGTTTCGTTTACACTGAAGCTTTCTTT. Its translation is CASSFVYTEAFF.